This T cell receptor (beta chain) is drawn from a study of T cells after yellow fever vaccination. Study-wide findings and caveats: Weaker, the secondary response had a peak occurring faster, on day 5 versus 15. It was a small share of clonotypes that appeared in both CD4 and CD8 compartments.

TCRdb independently ran MiXCR on the 5' RACE reads; one entry per CDR3 protein. The sample has around 300,000 distinct CDR3 sequences, approximately 4% seen once. The germline gives CDR1 DFQATT, CDR2 SNEGSKA (reference sequence). The length of the CDR3 is 14 residues. V was trimmed by 3 bases and J by 7 bases, leaving 15 bases between them. In this sample, this clonotype turned up a few times. As yet, its antigen is unknown. The J gene is TRBJ1-4, the V gene TRBV20-1, with D hard to call. This clonotype originated in a man younger than 35 who received the YFV17D yellow fever vaccine. The starting material was PBMCs, obtained 5 days after the yellow fever booster vaccination. CDR3 in amino acids: CSARLQPSPEKLFF. The DNA of the CDR3 is TGCAGTGCTAGGCTGCAGCCGAGTCCTGAAAAACTGTTTTTT.